This T cell receptor (beta chain) was recovered during a study of OX40 agonist ivuxolimab in advanced cancers. Study-level information: Patients assigned to dose escalation were diagnosed with hepatocellular carcinoma, melanoma, renal cell or head and neck cancer.

The protocol was immunoSEQ multiplex PCR, while the TCRdb copy is restricted to in-frame clones and leaves out a portion. The data show 65,000 to 80,000 clones, with roughly 90% seen just once and approximately 0.4% held by the top ten. J was trimmed by 9 bases and V by 6 bases; bases with no gene match: 14. The CDR3 has 15 residues. The V gene's germline CDR1 is WNHNN and CDR2 SYGVQD (reference sequence). Anyone with autoimmune disease history or systemic immunosuppression was excluded. The TCR sequence derives from an adult with an advanced solid tumor such as melanoma, head and neck, liver or kidney cancer. Sequenced here: CD4+ or CD8+ T cells sorted from blood, sampled in a trial of the OX40 agonist ivuxolimab. The chain employs TRBV10-1 and TRBJ2-7; TRBD2 matches 10 bases. The CDR3 bases are TGCGCCAGCAGCGAGGCTTCGAGCGGGAGGGCCGGGCAGTACTTC. Its translation is CASSEASSGRAGQYF.